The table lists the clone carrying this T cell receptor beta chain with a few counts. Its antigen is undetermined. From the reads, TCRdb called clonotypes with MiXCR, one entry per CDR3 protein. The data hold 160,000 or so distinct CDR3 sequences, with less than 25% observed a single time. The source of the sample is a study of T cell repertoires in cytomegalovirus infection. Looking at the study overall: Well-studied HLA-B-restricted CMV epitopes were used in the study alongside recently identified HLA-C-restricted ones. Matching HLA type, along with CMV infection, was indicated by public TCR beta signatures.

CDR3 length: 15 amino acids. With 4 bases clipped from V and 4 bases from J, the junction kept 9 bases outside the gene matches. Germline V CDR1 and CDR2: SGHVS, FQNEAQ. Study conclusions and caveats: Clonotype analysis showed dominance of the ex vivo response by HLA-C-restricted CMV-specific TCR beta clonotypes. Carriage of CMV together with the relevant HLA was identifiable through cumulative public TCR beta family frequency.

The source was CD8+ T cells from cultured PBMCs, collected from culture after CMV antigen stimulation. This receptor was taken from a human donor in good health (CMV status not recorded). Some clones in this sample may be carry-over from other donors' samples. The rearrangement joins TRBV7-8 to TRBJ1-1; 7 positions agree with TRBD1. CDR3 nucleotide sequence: TGTGCCAGCAGCTCGGGACAGTCCCTAGTCACTGAAGCTTTCTTT. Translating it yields CASSSGQSLVTEAFF.